This TCR beta chain was retrieved from a study of a mutant IDH1 vaccine in newly diagnosed glioma. Study-level background: Patients came in for eight vaccinations, in weeks 1, 3, 5, 7, 11, 15, 19 and 23. Vaccination began 4-6 weeks post radiotherapy alone, or with temozolomide cycles. Therapy received beforehand was radiotherapy, temozolomide, or both, with most patients given both.

Germline V gene sequence: CDR1 SGHTA, CDR2 FQGNSA. The CDR3 is 13 residues long. V gave up 3 bases and J gave up 6 bases; unmatched junction bases: 5. The time point was: week 5, during vaccination. Vaccination comprised doses that each held 300 ug of mutant IDH1 20-mer peptide, plus topical imiquimod. New WHO grade 3 or 4 astrocytomas that were IDH1-mutant and ATRX-lost had been found in donors. Some clones are missing from TCRdb's copy, which holds only in-frame ones; the method was immunoSEQ multiplex PCR. The sample records over 55,000 clones, over 80% being singletons. In regard to this clone: Its antigen is currently unknown.

The chain joins TRBV7-2 to TRBJ2-7, with 7 bases identical to TRBD1. Specimen: PBMCs, collected from a glioma patient whose treatment included an IDH1 peptide vaccine. The sequence derives from a woman aged 40 to 49 with glioma. CDR3 sequence reads: CASSFKQGTEQYF. In DNA form, the CDR3 reads TGTGCCAGCAGCTTTAAACAGGGGACCGAGCAGTACTTC.